The clone carrying this TCR beta chain is labeled as medium-sized (0.01 to 0.1%). CDR1 is MNHEY and CDR2 is SVGAGI in the germline V gene. The CDR3 covers 13 residues. V dropped 6 bases and J dropped 3 bases, with 11 bases sitting between them. CFSE-labeled responder cells (around 200,000) were plated with around 200,000 irradiated, violet-dye-labeled stimulator cells. This sample was included in a study of graft-versus-host responses after intestinal transplantation. Using immunoSEQ multiplex PCR, the repertoire was profiled, and TCRdb retains in-frame clones only, with some absent. The sample comprises about 4,700 clones, about 30% of which are singletons, and under 25% rests with the top ten.

The receptor was derived from a human patient who was an organ donor for intestinal transplantation. The rearrangement uses TRBV6-5 and TRBJ1-2, with D tentatively TRBD1 (6 bases). The specimen comprised alloreactive CD8+ T cells from a mixed lymphocyte reaction culture, sampled before transplantation. The subset denotes: CFSE-low proliferating T cells sorted from approximately 6-day pre-transplant mixed lymphocyte reaction (GvH or HvG direction). This chain's CDR3 is CASRGRGDYGYTF. The DNA for the CDR3 is TGTGCCAGCAGGGGCAGGGGTGACTATGGCTACACCTTC.